This T cell receptor (beta chain) was captured in a study of cytomegalovirus exposure and HLA in healthy donors. General study results and limits: Immune exposure was documented only through CMV serostatus. Most of the TCR beta V segments (in an earlier analysis) were productive either about 87% or about 30% of the time. HLA allele associations emerged for 15,000 to 20,000 TCR beta sequences in a later analysis, at 0.05 false discovery rate.

The PCR used 60 Vbeta and 13 Jbeta primers. The repertoire was sequenced with immunoSEQ multiplex PCR; TCRdb's copy has only in-frame clones and lacks some. The sample records some 85,000 clones, around 77% being singletons. The CDR3 spans 16 residues. V shed 0 bases and J shed 2 bases, with 11 bases lying between them. Germline V gives CDR1 PRHDT, CDR2 FYEKMQ (reference sequence). Details on this clone: Its specificity is not known.

The sample was PBMCs. The genes are TRBV13 and TRBJ1-3; D gene uncertain. The source is a young man in good health and CMV-seronegative. As DNA, the CDR3 is TGTGCCAGCAGCTTAGGCTTGACATACACTGGAAACACCATATATTTT. Protein product: CASSLGLTYTGNTIYF.